This T cell receptor beta chain was recovered during a study of cytomegalovirus exposure and HLA in healthy donors. Study background: In a later analysis, the roughly 120 validation repertoires were reported to have used the same platform as the approximately 670 first-cohort repertoires.

Sequencing was performed with immunoSEQ multiplex PCR; in TCRdb, only in-frame clones are kept and a portion is missing. The sample lists 78,000 or so clones; almost 97% were seen once. Germline V gives CDR1 MNHNS, CDR2 SASEGT. The V segment lost 10 bases and the J segment 0 bases; nucleotides outside the gene matches: 8. The CDR3 extends over 15 amino acids. Sequencing was done on a sample of PBMCs. The clonotype originates from a man between 18 and 29 years old in good health and CMV-seropositive. The chain uses TRBV6-1 and TRBJ2-1; 8 bases agree with TRBD2. CDR3: CATRTGTSSYNEQFF. The CDR3 DNA is TGTGCCACACGTACCGGGACTAGCTCCTACAATGAGCAGTTCTTC.